The T cell receptor beta chain under discussion was sequenced for a study of vaccination and CD4 T cells after COVID-19. Overall study: Four females and six males made up the convalescents, with two Hispanic. Notes on the study in general: In convalescent patients, 304 of 307 vaccine-specific clones were spike mono-reactive.

Treatment described: approximately nine-day PBMC culture with coronavirus spike peptide pools or control peptides (ViraFEST assay). An unexposed donor provided the CD4+ T cells, which were collected before the COVID-19 pandemic (2011-2018). ViraFEST used peptide pools to expand antigen-specific T cells, then sequenced TCRs. Researchers used the Oncomine TCR Beta short-read assay to sequence DNA from cultured CD4+ T cells. Genomic DNA was taken out of cultured CD4+ T cells by extraction. Using its own MiXCR run on the PCR reads, TCRdb lists one record per CDR3 protein. Among fewer than 13,000 distinct CDR3 sequences listed, roughly 30% were seen once. About this clonotype: The antigen remains undetermined.

The CDR3 has 14 residues. Unmatched junction bases numbered 14, after V lost 5 bases and J lost 8 bases. Per the germline V gene, CDR1 is GTSNPN and CDR2 is SVGIG (reference sequence). The TCR was taken from a human donor in good health. The sample consisted of CD4+ T cells from blood, cultured in vitro. The rearrangement links TRBV30 to TRBJ1-2, with 7 positions matching TRBD1. CDR3 in amino acids: CAWGHPDRSIGYTF. The DNA for the CDR3 is TGTGCCTGGGGCCATCCGGACAGGTCTATAGGCTACACCTTC. Full variable domain (outside the CDR3, taken from reference TRBV30 and TRBJ1-2): SQTIHQWPATLVQPVGSPLSLECTVEGTSNPNLYWYRQAAGRGLQLLFYSVGIGQISSEVPQNLSASRPQDRQFILSSKKLLLSDSGFYLCAWGHPDRSIGYTFGSGTRLTVV.